At least ten counts were recorded for the clone carrying this T cell receptor (beta chain). Antigen unknown. Preparation of the TCRbeta library was carried out with unique molecular identifiers. One entry per CDR3 protein, called by TCRdb with MiXCR from the PCR reads. The sample records just over 200,000 distinct CDR3 sequences, 8.4% being singletons. These data come from a study of T-cell reconstitution after alpha-beta-depleted transplantation in children. Study-wide points: Surviving recipient T cells and thymic progenitors accounted for the high day-60 TCRbeta diversity observed in some patients. One year after transplant, T-cell counts and diversity came mostly from newly produced T cells. Expanded clones from the graft, numbering several hundred, reportedly supplied alpha-beta T cells about two months after transplant.

The CDR3 runs 16 residues. Germline V lookup: CDR1 ENHRY, CDR2 SYGVKD. With 2 bases removed from V and 7 bases from J, the gap between germline ends came to 20 bases. Sequenced here: PBMCs, mostly from graft donor cells, sampled 360 days after TCRalphabeta/CD19-depleted stem cell transplant. V usage is TRBV10-3 and J usage is TRBJ2-5, with D possibly being TRBD2 (6 bases). The source of this sequence is a male patient aged 2-9 years who had a stem cell transplant for acute myeloid leukemia, so the T cells may come from the graft donor. The CDR3 loop is CAISEPAGRDFGTQYF. In nucleotides, the CDR3 is TGTGCCATCAGTGAGCCAGCGGGTCGTGATTTTGGGACCCAGTACTTC.